This entry lists 3 T cell receptor beta chains sequenced from one sample in a study of tumor-infiltrating lymphocytes in primary liver carcinoma. A primer in the constant region served to generate TCR beta cDNA from around 500 ng of total RNA. ARM-PCR, slightly modified, supplied the TCR beta libraries through three nested multiplex PCR rounds. The first two PCR rounds used TRBV1-TRBV30 primers with a Cbeta primer, around 10 cycles each. TCRdb redid the calling of the multiplex PCR reads with MiXCR, one entry per CDR3 protein. The table records fewer than 150,000 distinct CDR3 sequences, around 60% of them present only once. Joint extraction of RNA and DNA used about 17-31 mg of bulk tissue that was unsorted. Sequencing input: liver tumor tissue from sampling region 1. As to subset: tumor region T1, superior pole. These receptors originate from a woman aged 55-69 years with primary liver carcinoma and hepatitis B virus infection.

Only one count was recorded for this clonotype. V is TRBV29-1 and J is TRBJ1-1; D call uncertain. V was cut by 4 bases and J by 7 bases, with 16 bases left in between. CDR1 and CDR2 (germline): SQVTM, ANQGSEA. The CDR3 has 13 residues. The CDR3 DNA sequence: TGCAGCGTTGGGGCCCTAGCGGCCATTGAAGCTTTCTTT. As protein: CSVGALAAIEAFF.

In regard to this clonotype: Possible read error: a much larger clone is one base away. The conserved phenylalanine or tryptophan is not found at the CDR3 terminus, so this likely reflects a read error. The rearrangement joins TRBV12-3 or TRBV12-4 to TRBJ2-1; perhaps TRBD2 as D (10 bases). Trimming shortened V by 6 bases and J by 6 bases, and 27 bases separated the two germline ends. The CDR3 is 18 amino acids. CDR3 DNA sequence: TGTGCCAGCAGCCAGGACAGGGGAGAACTAGCGGGGCGCAATGAGCAGTTCTTA. Translated: CASSQDRGELAGRNEQFL.

This clonotype was counted a single time. The CDR3 does not end in the conserved phenylalanine or tryptophan, so this is likely a read error. The rearrangement joins TRBV4-2 to TRBJ1-1; a possible D gene is TRBD1 (5 bases). Germline CDR1 reads LGHNA; CDR2 reads YNFKEQ. This CDR3 comprises 15 residues. The CDR3 DNA is TGTGCCAGCAGCCAACCGGGGACTTTGAACACTGAGGCTTTCTCT. It codes for CASSQPGTLNTEAFS.